The 9 T cell receptor beta chains given below trace back to one sample, sequenced in a study of cytomegalovirus exposure and HLA in healthy donors. PCR amplification relied on 60 Vbeta primers (plus 13 Jbeta primers). The method was immunoSEQ multiplex PCR; TCRdb's version includes in-frame clones alone and lacks a portion of them. The table shows fewer than 200,000 clones, with approximately 76% occurring only once. The source material was PBMCs. The source of these receptors is a man between 60 and 75 years old in good health and CMV-seronegative.

With regard to this clone: Other DNA sequences of this sample code for an identical CDR3. The chain employs TRBV14 and TRBJ2-5, with D possibly TRBD1 on 5 matching bases. V was trimmed by 4 bases and J by 4 bases, leaving 16 bases between them. The CDR3 has 15 amino acids. The germline V gene has CDR1 SGHDN and CDR2 FVKESK. The CDR3 region has the DNA TGTGCCAGCAGCCGGTTCCAGGGAATTGGAGAGACCCAGTACTTC. This codes for CASSRFQGIGETQYF.

V is TRBV7-6 and J is TRBJ2-3; 8 positions match TRBD2. Per germline, CDR1 SGHVS and CDR2 FNYEAQ. The CDR3 consists of 15 residues. The ends lost 5 bases at V and 0 bases at J; junction bases unmatched: 4. CDR3 loop: CASSDSGDSTDTQYF. CDR3 DNA sequence: TGTGCCAGCAGCGATAGCGGGGATAGCACAGATACGCAGTATTTT.

The rearrangement joins TRBV7-2 to TRBJ2-7; TRBD2 aligns across 13 bases. V dropped 1 base and J dropped 4; count of bases not matched to a gene: 4. The V gene's germline CDR1 is SGHTA and CDR2 FQGNSA. This CDR3 is built from 16 residues. CDR3 bases: TGTGCCAGCAGCTTAGGTGCGGGACTAGCGGGGTACGAGCAGTACTTC. Translated: CASSLGAGLAGYEQYF.

CDR3 DNA sequence: TGTGCCAGCAGCCCCGTTGTGGGGACAAACACCGGGGAGCTGTTTTTT. As protein: CASSPVVGTNTGELFF. This chain joins TRBV9 and TRBJ2-2; tentative D call: TRBD1 (6 bases). Germline values: CDR1 SGDLS, CDR2 YYNGEE. V lost 4 bases and J 2 bases, leaving 15 bases between the germline ends. This CDR3 is 16 amino acids long.

The chain uses TRBV2 and TRBJ1-5, with 7 bases aligning to TRBD1. Germline CDR1 and CDR2: SNHLY and FYNNEI. The CDR3 loop spans 16 amino acids. Trimming cost V 3 bases and J 3 bases; bases outside gene matches: 8. The DNA for the CDR3 is TGTGCCAGCAGTGAGGGGGTAGGGACAGTCAATCAGCCCCAGCATTTT. It is translated as CASSEGVGTVNQPQHF.

The chain couples TRBV28 to TRBJ2-7, with 7 bases that match TRBD2. V lost 7 bases and J lost 6; bases outside the gene matches: 15. This CDR3 is built from 15 residues. In germline, CDR1 is MDHEN, CDR2 SYDVKM. The CDR3 region has the DNA TGTGCCAGCATCTCCCCCCGGAGACTAGCTTCCGAGCAGTACTTC. Its protein product is CASISPRRLASEQYF.

This clone was seen once. V and J are TRBV19 and TRBJ2-1; D is possibly TRBD2 (6 bases). There are 12 residues in the CDR3. Germline CDR1 and CDR2: LNHDA and SQIVND (reference sequence). V lost 4 bases, J lost 16 bases, and 17 bases lay in between. DNA of the CDR3: TGTGCCAGTAGTAGCTTTGGGGGGTGGCTATTCTTC. Its protein product is CASSSFGGWLFF.

The rearrangement links TRBV9 to TRBJ2-1; weak D call: TRBD1 (5 bases). V lost 0 bases to trimming and J lost 0 bases, with 13 bases between them. CDR3 length: 17 residues. Germline CDR1 and CDR2: SGDLS and YYNGEE. CDR3 coding DNA: TGTGCCAGCAGCGTAGGGTGGGGCGAGGACTCCTACAATGAGCAGTTCTTC. The encoded protein is CASSVGWGEDSYNEQFF.

The chain uses TRBV28 and TRBJ2-7; 14 bases are shared with TRBD2. The CDR3 is 21 residues long. From germline, CDR1 is MDHEN and CDR2 SYDVKM. The V and J ends lost 3 bases and 3 bases, in that order; junction bases with no gene match: 19. The DNA for the CDR3 is TGTGCCAGCAGTTTTAGATACGGGACTAGCGGGAGATCGGGTTACGTCTACGAGCAGTACTTC. Its translation is CASSFRYGTSGRSGYVYEQYF.